Listed here are 29 T cell receptor beta chains from one sample, sequenced in a study of blood T cell repertoires in COVID-19. TCRdb keeps only in-frame clones here, not all; method: immunoSEQ multiplex PCR. The sample holds 250,000 to 350,000 clones, about four fifths seen once. The sample consisted of peripheral blood. The receptors originated from a human donor with COVID-19, enrolled during active disease. The donor label of this sample is uncertain.

The chain joins TRBV2 to TRBJ2-7; TRBD1 matches at 9 bases. CDR3 length: 15 residues. Germline V gene lookup returns CDR1 SNHLY and CDR2 FYNNEI. J was trimmed by 6 bases and V by 8 bases; bases with no gene match: 14. CDR3 DNA: TGTGCCAGCTGGCTCCACTGGGGACAGGGATTCGAGCAGTACTTC. This translates into CASWLHWGQGFEQYF. Looking up the rest from reference TRBV2 and TRBJ2-7 gives the full variable domain: EPEVTQTPSHQVTQMGQEVILRCVPISNHLYFYWYRQILGQKVEFLVSFYNNEISEKSEIFDDQFSVERPDGSNFTLKIRSTKLEDSAMYFCASWLHWGQGFEQYFGPGTRLTVT.

The V call is TRBV28, the J call TRBJ1-4; tentative D call: TRBD1 (6 bases). Trimming took 4 bases from V and 2 from J, leaving 14 bases between them. The germline CDR1 and CDR2 sequences are MDHEN and SYDVKM. The CDR3 is made up of 16 amino acids. Written as DNA, the CDR3 is TGTGCCAGCAGTTCCCCCTTGGGGGCCACTAATGAAAAACTGTTTTTT. Translation gives CASSSPLGATNEKLFF.

This chain uses TRBV28 with TRBJ1-1; possible D gene TRBD1, 5 bases. This CDR3 comprises 18 residues. Germline V gives CDR1 MDHEN, CDR2 SYDVKM. Trimming left V 2 bases short and J 1 base short, with 20 bases between. The CDR3 protein is CASSLTAGQYVGNTEAFF. The CDR3 nucleotides read TGTGCCAGCAGTTTAACGGCAGGGCAATATGTAGGGAACACTGAAGCTTTCTTT.

This sequence joins TRBV28 and TRBJ1-1; D call uncertain. Germline-derived CDR1 and CDR2 are MDHEN and SYDVKM. The length of the CDR3 is 13 residues. V dropped 5 bases and J dropped 4 bases, with 11 bases sitting between them. The CDR3 DNA follows: TGTGCCAGCAGTCTCACTAGGGCCACTGAAGCTTTCTTT. It is translated as CASSLTRATEAFF.

This rearrangement joins TRBV30 to TRBJ2-2; 8 bases agree with TRBD2. The CDR3 has 16 residues. Germline V CDR1 and CDR2: GTSNPN, SVGIG (reference sequence). J was trimmed by 3 bases and V by 2 bases; bases with no gene match: 8. CDR3 amino acids: CAWSRLLREDTGELFF. CDR3 in DNA: TGTGCCTGGAGTCGTCTTTTGCGGGAGGACACCGGGGAGCTGTTTTTT.

This chain links TRBV19 with TRBJ1-1, with 8 positions matching TRBD1. CDR1 is LNHDA and CDR2 is SQIVND in the germline V gene (reference sequence). The CDR3 length is 14 residues. J lost 4 bases, V lost 4 bases, and 5 bases had no gene match. The CDR3 reads CASSKDRAATEAFF. As DNA, the CDR3 is TGTGCCAGTAGTAAGGACAGGGCGGCCACTGAAGCTTTCTTT.

The J gene is TRBJ1-4, the V gene TRBV27, with TRBD1 matching 11 bases. Germline V gene sequence: CDR1 MNHEY, CDR2 SMNVEV (reference sequence). V dropped 8 bases and J dropped 8; count of bases not matched to a gene: 13. The CDR3 contains 16 residues. The CDR3 loop reads CASLGQGARTYEKLFF. DNA of the CDR3: TGTGCCAGCCTAGGACAGGGGGCGAGGACTTACGAAAAACTGTTTTTT.

The chain links TRBV25-1 to TRBJ1-6, with D hard to call. The germline V and J ends were trimmed by 5 bases and 7 bases, with 15 bases remaining between them. Germline V gene lookup returns CDR1 MGHDK and CDR2 SYGVNS. This CDR3 region has 15 residues. The CDR3 DNA sequence: TGTGCCAGCAGTCCCCCGGGCCGAGGGAATTCACCCCTCCACTTT. Amino acid sequence: CASSPPGRGNSPLHF.

This clone has a single count. The gene calls are TRBV7-3 and TRBJ1-1, with TRBD1 matching 9 bases. The V and J ends lost 4 bases and 8 bases, in that order; junction bases with no gene match: 8. The CDR3 has 14 amino acids. Germline V gene sequence: CDR1 SGHTA, CDR2 FQGTGA. Here the CDR3 DNA reads TGTGCCAGCAGCTCCGCAGGACAGGGGTCGGAAGCTTTCTTT. Protein: CASSSAGQGSEAFF.

Only one count was recorded for this clone. J is TRBJ1-2 and V is TRBV5-6; 11 nucleotides agree with TRBD1. This CDR3 has 16 residues. Germline CDR1 SGHDT, CDR2 YYEEEE. J gave up 1 base and V 4 bases, and 6 bases lay outside the gene matches. The CDR3 loop reads CASSPGTGGDNYGYTF. The CDR3 DNA follows: TGTGCCAGCAGCCCTGGGACAGGGGGAGATAACTATGGCTACACCTTC.

This clone was seen a few times. The chain carries TRBV7-8 and TRBJ2-1; tentative D call: TRBD2 (5 bases). The CDR3 totals 13 residues. V lost 2 bases and J lost 8, with 10 bases in between. Germline V gives CDR1 SGHVS, CDR2 FQNEAQ. This CDR3 reads CASSLPRRDEQFF. The CDR3, as DNA: TGTGCCAGCAGCTTACCCAGGCGGGATGAGCAGTTCTTC.

The chain is built from TRBV5-1 and TRBJ2-5; no firm D call. V was trimmed by 0 bases and J by 5 bases, leaving 8 bases between them. The CDR3 sequence is 13 residues long. Germline V gives CDR1 SGHRS, CDR2 YFSETQ. Written as DNA, the CDR3 is TGCGCCAGCAGCTTGGGTTCGCGGGAGACCCAGTACTTC. It specifies CASSLGSRETQYF.

The chain is built from TRBV11-3 and TRBJ2-1; TRBD1 aligns across 7 bases. The CDR3 totals 15 residues. V lost 1 base and J lost 5; bases outside the gene matches: 5. Per germline, CDR1 SGHNT and CDR2 YENEEA. This chain's CDR3 is CASSLGQGDHNEQFF. DNA of the CDR3: TGTGCCAGCAGCTTAGGGCAGGGGGATCACAATGAGCAGTTCTTC.

The chain links TRBV5-1 to TRBJ2-1, with 8 positions matching TRBD2. CDR1 is SGHRS and CDR2 is YFSETQ in the germline V gene. The CDR3 extends over 16 amino acids. J gave up 4 bases and V 3 bases, and 9 bases lay outside the gene matches. The CDR3: CASSWTSGSRYNEQFF. In DNA, the CDR3 is TGCGCCAGCAGCTGGACGAGCGGGAGTAGGTACAATGAGCAGTTCTTC.

This clone has a handful of counts. The V gene is TRBV5-1, the J gene TRBJ2-1; 15 bases agree with TRBD2. The CDR3 length is 16 residues. V was pared by 4 bases and J by 9 bases, with 8 bases of the junction left unmatched. The germline V gene encodes CDR1 SGHRS and CDR2 YFSETQ. In DNA form, the CDR3 reads TGCGCCAGCAGCGCGGGGACTAGCGGGAGGTGGGGTGAGCAGTTCTTC. Translation: CASSAGTSGRWGEQFF.

The V and J genes are TRBV28 and TRBJ1-1; possibly TRBD1 for D (5 bases). The V and J ends lost 5 bases and 2 bases respectively, with 12 bases between them. Germline CDR1 is MDHEN and CDR2 is SYDVKM. This CDR3 comprises 14 residues. In nucleotides, the CDR3 is TGTGCCAGCAGTCCAGGGCCTCTCAACACTGAAGCTTTCTTT. It is translated as CASSPGPLNTEAFF.

The DNA for the CDR3 is TGTGCCAGCAGCCCCTCCCAGGGCACAGATACGCAGTATTTT. Its translation is CASSPSQGTDTQYF. The gene calls are TRBV3-1 (or the pseudogene TRBV3-2) and TRBJ2-3; D gene ambiguous. In germline, CDR1 is LGHDT, CDR2 YNNKEL (reference sequence). This CDR3 spans 14 amino acids. V was shortened by 4 bases and J by 1 base, with 9 bases between the two germline ends.

The chain couples TRBV18 to TRBJ2-4; D not resolved. With 0 bases removed from V and 1 base from J, the gap between germline ends came to 16 bases. CDR3 length: 18 amino acids. Germline V gives CDR1 KGHSH, CDR2 LQKENI. DNA for the CDR3: TGTGCCAGCTCACCACCGTCACGCCAGGCGATCGCCAAAAACATTCAGTACTTC. Protein: CASSPPSRQAIAKNIQYF.

The chain couples TRBV28 to TRBJ1-4; tentatively, D is TRBD1 (5 bases). Germline V lookup: CDR1 MDHEN, CDR2 SYDVKM. This CDR3 comprises 11 residues. V gave up 2 bases and J gave up 10 bases, with 5 bases separating them. In nucleotides, the CDR3 is TGTGCCAGCAGTTTACAGGGAAAACTGTTTTTT. Encoded protein: CASSLQGKLFF.

The chain recombines TRBV19 with TRBJ2-2, with 9 positions matching TRBD1. The V gene end was trimmed by 5 bases and the J gene end by 7 bases; junction bases not matched to a gene: 2. The CDR3 loop spans 13 amino acids. The germline V gene encodes CDR1 LNHDA and CDR2 SQIVND (reference sequence). The CDR3 loop is CASSATGGGELFF. The CDR3, as DNA: TGTGCCAGTAGTGCGACAGGGGGCGGGGAGCTGTTTTTT.

The V call is TRBV10-1, the J call TRBJ1-1, with D perhaps TRBD1 (5 bases). V was shortened by 10 bases and J by 0 bases, with 9 bases between the two germline ends. The CDR3 is 12 residues long. Germline CDR1 WNHNN, CDR2 SYGVQD (reference sequence). CDR3 loop: CATKGMNTEAFF. CDR3 DNA sequence: TGCGCCACCAAGGGGATGAACACTGAAGCTTTCTTT.

V and J are TRBV6-5 and TRBJ2-1, with D maybe TRBD1 (6 bases). This CDR3 region has 14 residues. Germline V lookup: CDR1 MNHEY, CDR2 SVGAGI. Trimming removed 10 bases at V and 8 bases at J, with 21 bases between. The CDR3 DNA is TGTGCCATCCGGGACACTCCTCTTATCGATGAGCAGTTCTTC. This gives the protein CAIRDTPLIDEQFF.

DNA for the CDR3: TGTGCCAGCAGCTTGGATGCGGGAGGCCGGAGCACAGATACGCAGTATTTT. Translating it yields CASSLDAGGRSTDTQYF. The chain uses TRBV5-6 and TRBJ2-3; 8 bases agree with TRBD2. The ends lost 0 bases at V and 0 bases at J; junction bases unmatched: 6. This CDR3 has 17 residues. The germline V gene has CDR1 SGHDT and CDR2 YYEEEE.

This clone was recorded a few times. The genes are TRBV6-5 and TRBJ1-1; weak D call: TRBD1 (6 bases). The germline V and J ends were trimmed by 6 bases and 0 bases, with 8 bases remaining between them. Germline CDR1 and CDR2: MNHEY and SVGAGI. This CDR3 has 13 amino acids. CDR3 bases: TGTGCCAGCAGGGACAGCCTGAACACTGAAGCTTTCTTT. It encodes CASRDSLNTEAFF.

This clone occurred once. The V call is TRBV29-1, the J call TRBJ2-2; 12 bases line up with TRBD2. The germline gives CDR1 SQVTM, CDR2 ANQGSEA. This CDR3 comprises 16 residues. V lost 7 bases and J lost 7; bases outside the gene matches: 13. CDR3 nucleotide sequence: TGCAGCGCCCGGTTGACTAGCGGGAGTTCGGGCGGGGAGCTGTTTTTT. Translation gives CSARLTSGSSGGELFF.

The genes are TRBV29-1 and TRBJ1-1; no firm D call. In germline, CDR1 is SQVTM, CDR2 ANQGSEA. The CDR3 totals 13 residues. V was pared by 5 bases and J by 2 bases, with 12 bases between. CDR3 amino acids: CSVCDSINTEAFF. CDR3 nucleotide sequence: TGCAGCGTTTGTGATAGTATTAACACTGAAGCTTTCTTT.

The chain has TRBV2 and TRBJ2-3; D is perhaps TRBD1 (5 bases). V was cut by 3 bases and J by 6 bases, with 13 bases left in between. Germline V gene sequence: CDR1 SNHLY, CDR2 FYNNEI. The CDR3 consists of 14 residues. Written as DNA, the CDR3 is TGTGCCAGCAGTGACCAGGGCCGAGATGATACGCAGTATTTT. Amino acid sequence: CASSDQGRDDTQYF.

On this clone itself: The sample has other DNA sequences that encode this CDR3 too. The chain uses TRBV28 and TRBJ2-2; D may be TRBD1 (6 bases). CDR3 length: 13 residues. The V end was cut by 6 bases, the J end by 5 bases, with 10 bases between. Looked up from germline, CDR1 is MDHEN and CDR2 is SYDVKM. The CDR3 nucleotides are TGTGCCAGCAGCCTAGGGGGAACCGGGGAGCTGTTTTTT. It specifies CASSLGGTGELFF.

This chain's CDR3 is CASTGTGSMNTEAFF. CDR3 DNA sequence: TGTGCCAGCACCGGAACAGGGTCCATGAACACTGAAGCTTTCTTT. V usage is TRBV6-6 and J usage is TRBJ1-1; D may be TRBD1 (6 bases). Trimming took off 7 bases at V and 0 bases at J, with 15 bases between the two ends. Per germline, CDR1 MNHNY and CDR2 SVGAGI (reference sequence). The CDR3 contains 15 residues.